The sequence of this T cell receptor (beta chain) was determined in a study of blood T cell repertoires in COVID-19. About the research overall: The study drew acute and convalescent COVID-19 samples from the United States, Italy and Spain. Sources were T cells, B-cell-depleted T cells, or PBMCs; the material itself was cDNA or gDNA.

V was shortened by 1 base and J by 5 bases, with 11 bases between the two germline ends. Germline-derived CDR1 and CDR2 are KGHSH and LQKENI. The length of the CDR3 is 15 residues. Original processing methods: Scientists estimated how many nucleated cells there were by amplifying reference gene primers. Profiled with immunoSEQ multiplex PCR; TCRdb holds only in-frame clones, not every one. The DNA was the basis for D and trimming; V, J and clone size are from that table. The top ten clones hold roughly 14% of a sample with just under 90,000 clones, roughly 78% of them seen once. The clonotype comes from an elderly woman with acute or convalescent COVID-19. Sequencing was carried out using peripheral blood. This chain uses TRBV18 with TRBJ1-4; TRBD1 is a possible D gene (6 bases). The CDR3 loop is CASSPLNRVNEKLFF. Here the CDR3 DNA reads TGTGCCAGCTCACCACTCAACAGGGTGAATGAAAAACTGTTTTTT.